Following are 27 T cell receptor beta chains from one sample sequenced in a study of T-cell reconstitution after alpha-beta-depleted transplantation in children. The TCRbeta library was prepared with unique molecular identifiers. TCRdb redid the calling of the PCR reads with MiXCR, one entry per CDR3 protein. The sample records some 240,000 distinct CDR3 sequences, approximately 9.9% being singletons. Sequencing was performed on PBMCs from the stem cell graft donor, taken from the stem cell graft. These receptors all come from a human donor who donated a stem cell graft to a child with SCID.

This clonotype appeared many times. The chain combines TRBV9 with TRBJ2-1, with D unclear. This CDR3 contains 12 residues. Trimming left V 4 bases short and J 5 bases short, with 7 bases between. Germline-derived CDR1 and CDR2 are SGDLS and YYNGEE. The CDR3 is CASSPTHNEQFF. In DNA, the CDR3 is TGTGCCAGCAGCCCCACACACAATGAGCAGTTCTTC. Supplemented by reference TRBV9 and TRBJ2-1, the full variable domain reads DSGVTQTPKHLITATGQRVTLRCSPRSGDLSVYWYQQSLDQGLQFLIQYYNGEERAKGNILERFSAQQFPDLHSELNLSSLELGDSALYFCASSPTHNEQFFGPGTRLTVL.

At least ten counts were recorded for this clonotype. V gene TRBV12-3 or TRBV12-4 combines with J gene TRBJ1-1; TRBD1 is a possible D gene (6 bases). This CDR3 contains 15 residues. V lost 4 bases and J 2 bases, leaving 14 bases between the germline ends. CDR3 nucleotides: TGTGCCAGCAGTTCCTCCGGGACACTAAACACTGAAGCTTTCTTT. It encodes CASSSSGTLNTEAFF.

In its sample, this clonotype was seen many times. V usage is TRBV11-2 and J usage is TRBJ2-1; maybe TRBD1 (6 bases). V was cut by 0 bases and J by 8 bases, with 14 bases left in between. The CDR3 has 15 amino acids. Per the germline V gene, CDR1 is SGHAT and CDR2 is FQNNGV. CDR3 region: CASSLDGRGVDEQFF. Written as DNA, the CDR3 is TGTGCCAGCAGCTTAGACGGCAGGGGTGTCGATGAGCAGTTCTTC. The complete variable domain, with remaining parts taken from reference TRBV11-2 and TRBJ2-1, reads EAGVAQSPRYKIIEKRQSVAFWCNPISGHATLYWYQQILGQGPKLLIQFQNNGVVDDSQLPKDRFSAERLKGVDSTLKIQPAKLEDSAVYLCASSLDGRGVDEQFFGPGTRLTVL.

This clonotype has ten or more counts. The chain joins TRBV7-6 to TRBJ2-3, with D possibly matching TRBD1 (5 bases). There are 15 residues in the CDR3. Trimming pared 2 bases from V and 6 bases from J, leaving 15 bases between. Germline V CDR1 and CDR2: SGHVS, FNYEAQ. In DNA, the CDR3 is TGTGCCAGCAGCTTAAGGGGCCCGTTAAGGGATACGCAGTATTTT. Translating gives CASSLRGPLRDTQYF.

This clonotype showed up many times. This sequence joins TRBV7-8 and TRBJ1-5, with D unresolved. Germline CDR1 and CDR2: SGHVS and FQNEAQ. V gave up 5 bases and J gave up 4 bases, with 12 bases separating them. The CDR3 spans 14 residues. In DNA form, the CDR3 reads TGTGCCAGCAGCCTCTCGGACGGGAATCAGCCCCAGCATTTT. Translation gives CASSLSDGNQPQHF.

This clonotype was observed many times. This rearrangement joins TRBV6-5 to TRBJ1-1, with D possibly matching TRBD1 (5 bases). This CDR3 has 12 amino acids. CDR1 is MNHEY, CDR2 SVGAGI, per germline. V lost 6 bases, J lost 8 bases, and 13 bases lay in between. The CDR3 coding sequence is TGTGCCAGCAGCTCCCGAAACAGGGAAGCTTTCTTT. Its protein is CASSSRNREAFF.

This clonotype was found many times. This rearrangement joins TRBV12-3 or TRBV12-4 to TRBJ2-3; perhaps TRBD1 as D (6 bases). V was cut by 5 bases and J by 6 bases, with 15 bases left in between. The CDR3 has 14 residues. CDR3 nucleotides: TGTGCCAGCAGTCCGGCGCTACAGGGCGATACGCAGTATTTT. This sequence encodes CASSPALQGDTQYF.

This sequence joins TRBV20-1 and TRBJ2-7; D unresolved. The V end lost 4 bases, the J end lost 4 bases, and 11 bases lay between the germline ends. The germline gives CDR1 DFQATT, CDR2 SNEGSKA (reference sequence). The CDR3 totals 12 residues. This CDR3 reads CSATEQAYEQYF. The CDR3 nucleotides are TGCAGTGCTACCGAGCAGGCGTACGAGCAGTACTTC.

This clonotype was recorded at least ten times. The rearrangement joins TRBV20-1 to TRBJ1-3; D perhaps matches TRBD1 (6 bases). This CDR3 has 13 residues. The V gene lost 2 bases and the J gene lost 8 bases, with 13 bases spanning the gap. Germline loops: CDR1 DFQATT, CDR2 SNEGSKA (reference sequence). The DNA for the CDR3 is TGCAGTGCTAGAAAACAGGGTGGGGACACCATATATTTT. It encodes CSARKQGGDTIYF.

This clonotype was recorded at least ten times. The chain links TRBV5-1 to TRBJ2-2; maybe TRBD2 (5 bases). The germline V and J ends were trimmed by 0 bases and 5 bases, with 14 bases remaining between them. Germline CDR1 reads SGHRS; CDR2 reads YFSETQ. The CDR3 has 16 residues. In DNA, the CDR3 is TGCGCCAGCAGCTTGGAGGTGCAGTGGAGGACCGGGGAGCTGTTTTTT. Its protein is CASSLEVQWRTGELFF.

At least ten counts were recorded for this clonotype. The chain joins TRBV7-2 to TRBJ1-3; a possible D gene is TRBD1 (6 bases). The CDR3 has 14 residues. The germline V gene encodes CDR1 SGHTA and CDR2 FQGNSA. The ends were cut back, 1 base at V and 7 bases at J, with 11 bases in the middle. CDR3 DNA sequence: TGTGCCAGCAGCTTAGTATCCAGGGGTAACACCATATATTTT. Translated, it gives CASSLVSRGNTIYF.

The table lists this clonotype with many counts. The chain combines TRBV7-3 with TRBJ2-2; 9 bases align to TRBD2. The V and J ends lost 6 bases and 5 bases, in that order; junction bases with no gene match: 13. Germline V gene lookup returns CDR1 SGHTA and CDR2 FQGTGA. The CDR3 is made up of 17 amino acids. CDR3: CASSQGPAGGPTGELFF. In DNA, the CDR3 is TGTGCCAGCAGTCAAGGACCAGCGGGGGGTCCGACCGGGGAGCTGTTTTTT. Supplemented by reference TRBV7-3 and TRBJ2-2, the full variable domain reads GAGVSQTPSNKVTEKGKYVELRCDPISGHTALYWYRQSLGQGPEFLIYFQGTGAADDSGLPNDRFFAVRPEGSVSTLKIQRTERGDSAVYLCASSQGPAGGPTGELFFGEGSRLTVL.

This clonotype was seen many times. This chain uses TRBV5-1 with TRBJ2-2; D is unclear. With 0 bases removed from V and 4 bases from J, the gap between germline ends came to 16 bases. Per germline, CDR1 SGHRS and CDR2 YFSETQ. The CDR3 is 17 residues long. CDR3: CASSLEVRASGTGELFF. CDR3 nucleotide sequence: TGCGCCAGCAGCTTGGAGGTTCGGGCCTCGGGCACCGGGGAGCTGTTTTTT.

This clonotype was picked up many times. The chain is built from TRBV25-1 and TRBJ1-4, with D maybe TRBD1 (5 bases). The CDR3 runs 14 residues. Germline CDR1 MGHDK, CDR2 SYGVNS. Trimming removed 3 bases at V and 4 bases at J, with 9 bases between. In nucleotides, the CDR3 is TGTGCCAGCAGTGAGAGGCAGGGTAATGAAAAACTGTTTTTT. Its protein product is CASSERQGNEKLFF.

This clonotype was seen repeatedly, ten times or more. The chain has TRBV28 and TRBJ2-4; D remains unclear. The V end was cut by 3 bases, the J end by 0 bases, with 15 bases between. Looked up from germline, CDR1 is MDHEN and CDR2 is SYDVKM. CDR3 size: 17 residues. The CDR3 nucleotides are TGTGCCAGCAGTTTGGGTCTTTTCCAGCTAGCCAAAAACATTCAGTACTTC. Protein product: CASSLGLFQLAKNIQYF.

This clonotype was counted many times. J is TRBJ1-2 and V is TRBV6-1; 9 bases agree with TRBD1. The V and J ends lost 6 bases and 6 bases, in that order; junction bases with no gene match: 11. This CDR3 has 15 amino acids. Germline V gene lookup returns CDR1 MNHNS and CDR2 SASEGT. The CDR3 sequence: CASSRGQGHLDGYTF. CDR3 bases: TGTGCCAGCAGCCGGGGACAGGGTCATCTCGATGGCTACACCTTC.

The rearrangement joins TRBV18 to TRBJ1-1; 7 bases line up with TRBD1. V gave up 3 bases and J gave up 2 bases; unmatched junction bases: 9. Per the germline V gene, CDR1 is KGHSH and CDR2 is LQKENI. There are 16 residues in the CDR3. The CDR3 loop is CASSPRQGGSNTEAFF. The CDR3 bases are TGTGCCAGCTCACCCCGACAGGGAGGCTCCAACACTGAAGCTTTCTTT.

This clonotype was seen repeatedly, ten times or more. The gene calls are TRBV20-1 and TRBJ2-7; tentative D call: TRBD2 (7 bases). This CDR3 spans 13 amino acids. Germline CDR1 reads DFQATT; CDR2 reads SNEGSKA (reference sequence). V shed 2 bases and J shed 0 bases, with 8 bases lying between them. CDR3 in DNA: TGCAGTGCTAGACGGGGGGCCTCCTACGAGCAGTACTTC. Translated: CSARRGASYEQYF.

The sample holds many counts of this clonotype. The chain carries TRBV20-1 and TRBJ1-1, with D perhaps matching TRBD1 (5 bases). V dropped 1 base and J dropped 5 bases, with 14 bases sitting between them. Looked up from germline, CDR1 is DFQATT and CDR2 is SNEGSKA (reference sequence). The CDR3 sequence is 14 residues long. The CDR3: CSARGGETVTEAFF. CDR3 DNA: TGCAGTGCTAGAGGGGGGGAGACGGTGACTGAAGCTTTCTTT.

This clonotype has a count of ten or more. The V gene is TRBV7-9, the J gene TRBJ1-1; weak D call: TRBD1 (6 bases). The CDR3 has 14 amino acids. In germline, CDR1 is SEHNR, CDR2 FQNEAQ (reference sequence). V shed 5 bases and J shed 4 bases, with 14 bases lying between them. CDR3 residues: CASSRTTGPTEAFF. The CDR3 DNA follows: TGTGCCAGCAGCCGTACGACAGGCCCCACTGAAGCTTTCTTT.

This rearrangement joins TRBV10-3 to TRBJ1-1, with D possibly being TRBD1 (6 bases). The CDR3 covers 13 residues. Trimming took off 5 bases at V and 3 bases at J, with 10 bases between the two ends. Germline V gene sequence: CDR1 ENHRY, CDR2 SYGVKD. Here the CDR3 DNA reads TGTGCCATCAGTCCCAGGGGTGACACTGAAGCTTTCTTT. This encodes CAISPRGDTEAFF.

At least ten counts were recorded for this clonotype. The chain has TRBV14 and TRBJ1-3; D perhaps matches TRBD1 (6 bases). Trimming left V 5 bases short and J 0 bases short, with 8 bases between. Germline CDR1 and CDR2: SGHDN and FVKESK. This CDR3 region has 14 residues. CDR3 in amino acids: CASSEQGSGNTIYF. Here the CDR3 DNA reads TGTGCCAGCAGCGAACAGGGCTCTGGAAACACCATATATTTT.

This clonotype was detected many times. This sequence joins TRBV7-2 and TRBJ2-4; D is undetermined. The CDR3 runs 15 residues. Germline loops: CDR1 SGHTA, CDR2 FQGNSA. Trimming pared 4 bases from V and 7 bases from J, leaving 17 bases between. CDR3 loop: CASSYRAAVGNIQYF. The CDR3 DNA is TGTGCCAGCAGCTACCGCGCGGCTGTGGGGAACATTCAGTACTTC.

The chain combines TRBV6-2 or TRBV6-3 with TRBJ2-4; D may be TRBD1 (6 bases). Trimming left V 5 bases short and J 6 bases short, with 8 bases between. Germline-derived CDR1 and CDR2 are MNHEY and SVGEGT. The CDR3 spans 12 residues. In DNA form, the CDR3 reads TGTGCCAGCAGTCGGGACACAAACATTCAGTACTTC. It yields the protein CASSRDTNIQYF.

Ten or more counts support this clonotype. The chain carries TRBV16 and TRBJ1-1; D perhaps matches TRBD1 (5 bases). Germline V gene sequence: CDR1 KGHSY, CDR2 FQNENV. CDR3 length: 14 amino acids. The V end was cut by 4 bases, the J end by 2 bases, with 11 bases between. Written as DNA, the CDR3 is TGTGCCAGCAGCCGGGGGGAGTACAACACTGAAGCTTTCTTT. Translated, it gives CASSRGEYNTEAFF. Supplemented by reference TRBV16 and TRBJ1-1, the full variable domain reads GEEVAQTPKHLVRGEGQKAKLYCAPIKGHSYVFWYQQVLKNEFKFLISFQNENVFDETGMPKERFSAKCLPNSPCSLEIQATKLEDSAVYFCASSRGEYNTEAFFGQGTRLTVV.

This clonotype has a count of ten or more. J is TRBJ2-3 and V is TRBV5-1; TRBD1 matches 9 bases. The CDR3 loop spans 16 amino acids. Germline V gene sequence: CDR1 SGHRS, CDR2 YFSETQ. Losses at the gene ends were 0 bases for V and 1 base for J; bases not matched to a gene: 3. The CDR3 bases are TGCGCCAGCAGCTTGGGACAGGGGGATGGCACAGATACGCAGTATTTT. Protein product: CASSLGQGDGTDTQYF. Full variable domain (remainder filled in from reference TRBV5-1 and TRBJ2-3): KAGVTQTPRYLIKTRGQQVTLSCSPISGHRSVSWYQQTPGQGLQFLFEYFSETQRNKGNFPGRFSGRQFSNSRSEMNVSTLELGDSALYLCASSLGQGDGTDTQYFGPGTRLTVL.

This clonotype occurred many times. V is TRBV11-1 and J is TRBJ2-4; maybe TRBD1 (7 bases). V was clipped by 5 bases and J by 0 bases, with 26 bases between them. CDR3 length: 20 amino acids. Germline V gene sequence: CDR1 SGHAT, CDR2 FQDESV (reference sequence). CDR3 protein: CASSTPIASGGILAKNIQYF. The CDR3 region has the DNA TGTGCCAGCAGCACCCCCATCGCGTCAGGGGGGATCCTAGCCAAAAACATTCAGTACTTC.